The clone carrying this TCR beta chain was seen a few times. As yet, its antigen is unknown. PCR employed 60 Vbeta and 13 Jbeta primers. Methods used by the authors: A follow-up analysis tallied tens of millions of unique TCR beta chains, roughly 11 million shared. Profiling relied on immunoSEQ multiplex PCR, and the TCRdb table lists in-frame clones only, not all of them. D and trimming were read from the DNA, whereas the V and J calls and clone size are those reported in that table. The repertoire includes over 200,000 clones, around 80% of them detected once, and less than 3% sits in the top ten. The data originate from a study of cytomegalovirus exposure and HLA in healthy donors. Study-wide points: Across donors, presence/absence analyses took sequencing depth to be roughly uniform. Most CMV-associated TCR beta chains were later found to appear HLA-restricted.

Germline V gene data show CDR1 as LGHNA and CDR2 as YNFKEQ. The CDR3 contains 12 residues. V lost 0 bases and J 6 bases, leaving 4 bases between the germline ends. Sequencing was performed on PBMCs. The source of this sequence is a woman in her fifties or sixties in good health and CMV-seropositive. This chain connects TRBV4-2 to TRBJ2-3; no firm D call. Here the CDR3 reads CASSQEEDTQYF. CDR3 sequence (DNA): TGTGCCAGCAGCCAAGAGGAGGATACGCAGTATTTT.